The clone carrying this TCR beta chain was seen more than once but under ten times. This record belongs to a study of blood T cell repertoires in COVID-19. In the study overall: Collection of acute and convalescent COVID-19 samples took place in the United States, Italy and Spain. The analysed material was cDNA or gDNA that came from T cells, B-cell-depleted T cells, or PBMCs.

Original processing methods: Estimation of nucleated cell counts relied on the amplification of reference gene primers. Only in-frame clones appear in the TCRdb table, and some are missing; sequencing was by immunoSEQ multiplex PCR. That table furnishes V, J and clone size, whereas the DNA furnished D and trimming. The sample carries about 220,000 clones, approximately 84% recorded once. CDR3 length: 17 amino acids. Trimming took 4 bases from V and 4 from J; bases not matched to a gene: 13. CDR1 is MDHEN and CDR2 is SYDVKM in the germline V gene. V usage is TRBV28 and J usage is TRBJ1-1, with 9 nucleotides matching TRBD1. Sequenced input: peripheral blood. This sequence originates from a woman aged 30 to 39 who had recovered from COVID-19. The CDR3 nucleotides are TGTGCCAGCAGTTCTCCCGGGACAGGGAGTCTGTTCACTGAAGCTTTCTTT. Its translation: CASSSPGTGSLFTEAFF.